This T cell receptor (beta chain) was captured in a study of T cell responses to AZD1222 COVID-19 vaccine. On this clone itself: Its specificity is unknown.

Sequenced by immunoSEQ multiplex PCR; TCRdb stores in-frame clones only, minus some. Of 95,000 to 130,000 clones listed, over 75% were seen once; the top ten hold roughly 8%. Study-level results: After the peak T cell response, and only then, were repertoires sampled.

The sample here was peripheral blood, taken on day 0 of AZD1222 vaccination. This TCR was sampled from an adult in good health.

CDR3 loop: CSVTGGETQYF. CDR3 coding DNA: TGCAGCGTCACAGGGGGAGAGACCCAGTACTTC. J is TRBJ2-5 and V is TRBV29-1, with TRBD1 matching over 8 bases. After removal of 6 bases from V and 4 bases from J, the junction contained 1 base not matched to a gene. From germline, CDR1 is SQVTM and CDR2 ANQGSEA. The CDR3 covers 11 residues.